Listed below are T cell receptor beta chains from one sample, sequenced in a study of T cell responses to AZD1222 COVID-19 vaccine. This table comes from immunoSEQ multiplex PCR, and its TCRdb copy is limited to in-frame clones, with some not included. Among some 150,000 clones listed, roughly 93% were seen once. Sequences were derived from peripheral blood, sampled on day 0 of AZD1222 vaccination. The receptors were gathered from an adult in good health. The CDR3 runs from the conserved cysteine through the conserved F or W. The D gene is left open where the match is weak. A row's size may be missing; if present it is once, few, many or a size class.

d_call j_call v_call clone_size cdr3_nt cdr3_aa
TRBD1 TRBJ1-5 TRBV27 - TGTGCCAGCAGTACCGGGACAGCTCTCTTCGGGAATCAGCCCCAGCATTTT CASSTGTALFGNQPQHF
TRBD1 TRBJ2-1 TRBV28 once TGTGCCAGCAGTTCCACAGGGGGCCGTTTCTTTGAGCAGTTCTTC CASSSTGGRFFEQFF
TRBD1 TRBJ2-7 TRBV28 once TGTGCCAGCAGTTTCGGACAGGGGAGGAACTACGAGCAGTACTTC CASSFGQGRNYEQYF
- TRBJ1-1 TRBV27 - TGTGCCAGCAGAGGCAGGATTGAAGCTTTCTTT CASRGRIEAFF
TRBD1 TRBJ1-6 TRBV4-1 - TGCGCCAGCAGCCAAACGCCGGGACAGGGAAGCTCCTATAATTCACCCCTCCACTTT CASSQTPGQGSSYNSPLHF
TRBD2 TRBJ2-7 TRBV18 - TGTGCCAGCTCACAAGGGAGGGCAGGCCCAGGCTACGAGCAGTACTTC CASSQGRAGPGYEQYF
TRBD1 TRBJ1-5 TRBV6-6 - TGTGCCAGCAGTTATCACAGGGGGCCGAATCAGCCCCAGCATTTT CASSYHRGPNQPQHF
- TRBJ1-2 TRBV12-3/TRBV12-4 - TGTGCCAGCAGATCCGGGTATGGCTACACCTTC CASRSGYGYTF
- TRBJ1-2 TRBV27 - TGTGCCAGCAGTTTAGTTCGGGGTGACTATGGCTACACCTTC CASSLVRGDYGYTF
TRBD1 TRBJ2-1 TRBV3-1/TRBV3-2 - TGTGCCAGCAGCCAAAATGACAGGGCTTTCGGCAATGAGCAGTTCTTC CASSQNDRAFGNEQFF
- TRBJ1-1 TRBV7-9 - TGTGCCAGCAGCTTTAACCGGTTCACTGAAGCTTTCTTT CASSFNRFTEAFF
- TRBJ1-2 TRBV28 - TGTGCCAGCAGTCAAGACACTCCTAACTATGGCTACACCTTC CASSQDTPNYGYTF
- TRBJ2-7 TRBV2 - TGTGCCAGCAGTGTATTACAGGGTGTAATCGAGCAGTACTTC CASSVLQGVIEQYF
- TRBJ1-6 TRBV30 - TGTGCCTGGAGCCGAGGGGGATCACCCCTCCACTTT CAWSRGGSPLHF
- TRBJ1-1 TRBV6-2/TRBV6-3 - TGTGCCAGCAGTTATGTAGGGTTGAACACTGAAGCTTTCTTT CASSYVGLNTEAFF
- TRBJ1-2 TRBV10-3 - TGTGCCATCAGTGAGCGTCAACAGCCCATGTACTCTGGCTACACCTTC CAISERQQPMYSGYTF
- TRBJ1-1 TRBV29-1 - TGCAGCGTTGCGGGGTTTAGCACTGAAGCTTTCTTT CSVAGFSTEAFF
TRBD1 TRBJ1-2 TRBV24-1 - TGTGCCACCAGTGATCGGACAGGGGGCTATGGCTACACCTTC CATSDRTGGYGYTF
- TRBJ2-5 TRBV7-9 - TGTGCCAGCAGCTCCGGGTGGCGGGGCAAGTGGGAGACCCAGTACTTC CASSSGWRGKWETQYF
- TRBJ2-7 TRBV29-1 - TGCAGCGTTGAAGATCCGGGCTCGGGATGGACAGCGGAAGGGGCTCGGCAGTACTTC CSVEDPGSGWTAEGARQYF
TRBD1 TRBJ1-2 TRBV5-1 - TGCGCCAGCAGCCCAGGACAGGATTATGGCTACACCTTC CASSPGQDYGYTF
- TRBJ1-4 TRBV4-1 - TGCGCCAGCAGCCAAGCTCTCACAGGCATGAACATTGCAACTAATGAAAAACTGTTTTTT CASSQALTGMNIATNEKLFF
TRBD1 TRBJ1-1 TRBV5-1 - TGCGCCAGCAGCTATAGGGACAGACCAATTGGGACTGAAGCTTTCTTT CASSYRDRPIGTEAFF
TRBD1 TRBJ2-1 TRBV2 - TGTGCCAGCAGAGAACAGGGGGAACTCTCCTACAATGAGCAGTTCTTC CASREQGELSYNEQFF
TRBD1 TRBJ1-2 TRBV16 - TGTGCCAGCAGTCCCGCCGGGACAGGGGATCCTAACTATGGCTACACCTTC CASSPAGTGDPNYGYTF
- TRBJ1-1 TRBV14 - TGTGCCAGCAGCCGGTGGGTTAACACTGAAGCTTTCTTT CASSRWVNTEAFF
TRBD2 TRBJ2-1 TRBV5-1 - TGCGCCAGCAGCTTGGGTAGCGGGGGCTCCTTGAGCTCCTACAATGAGCAGTTCTTC CASSLGSGGSLSSYNEQFF
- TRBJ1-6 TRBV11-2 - TGTGCCAGCAGCAAGGGTCGGAATTCACCCCTCCACTTT CASSKGRNSPLHF
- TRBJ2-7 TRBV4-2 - TGTGCCAGCAGCCAAGCTCCAAAGAGGGGCGAGCAGTACTTC CASSQAPKRGEQYF
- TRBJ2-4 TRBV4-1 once TGCGCCAGCAGCCAAGATGGGGCGGCCGCGAAAAACATTCAGTACTTC CASSQDGAAAKNIQYF
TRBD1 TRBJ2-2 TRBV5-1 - TGCGCCAGCACCGAGGGGGCAGGAAACACCGGGGAGCTGTTTTTT CASTEGAGNTGELFF
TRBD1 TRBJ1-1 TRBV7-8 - TGTGCCAGCAGCCCACGGACAGGGCCGGATACTGAAGCTTTCTTT CASSPRTGPDTEAFF
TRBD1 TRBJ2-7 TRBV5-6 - TGTGCCAGCAGCTGGGGACAGTACGAGCAGTACTTC CASSWGQYEQYF
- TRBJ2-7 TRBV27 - TGTGCCAGCAGTTTAAGTGCCGGGTTTTACGAGCAGTACTTC CASSLSAGFYEQYF
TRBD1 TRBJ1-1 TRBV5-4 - TGTGCCAGCAGCCGGGGACAGTTGAACACTGAAGCTTTCTTT CASSRGQLNTEAFF
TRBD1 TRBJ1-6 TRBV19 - TGTGCCAGTAGTAACGACAGGGAGGTTTCACCCCTCCACTTT CASSNDREVSPLHF
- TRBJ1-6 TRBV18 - TGTGCCAGCTCAGCTCGAACGGGGGAGAGTTCACCCCTCCACTTT CASSARTGESSPLHF
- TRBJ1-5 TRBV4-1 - TGCGCCAGCAGCCAAGATGGATCGCTCAGGATGTATCAGCCCCAGCATTTT CASSQDGSLRMYQPQHF
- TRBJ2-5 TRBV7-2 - TGTGCCAGCAGCTTATTTTGGACAGTGCCACAAGAGACCCAGTACTTC CASSLFWTVPQETQYF
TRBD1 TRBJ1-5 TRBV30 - TGTGCCTGGAGTGCGACAGGGGATGGTCAGCCCCAGCATTTT CAWSATGDGQPQHF
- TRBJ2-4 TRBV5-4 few TGTGCCAGCAGCTTGGGTTCGGAGTTGCTAGCCAAAAACATTCAGTACTTC CASSLGSELLAKNIQYF
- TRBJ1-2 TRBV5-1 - TGCGCCAGCAGCCCCGTGATCGGGCAGCCGACCGGGGGCTACACCTTC CASSPVIGQPTGGYTF
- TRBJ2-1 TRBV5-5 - TGTGCCACCGGGGATAGGGGGGTCAATGAGCAGTTCTTC CATGDRGVNEQFF
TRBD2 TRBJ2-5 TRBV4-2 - TGTGCCAGCAGCCAAGATCCTAGCGGGGGACAAGAGACCCAGTACTTC CASSQDPSGGQETQYF